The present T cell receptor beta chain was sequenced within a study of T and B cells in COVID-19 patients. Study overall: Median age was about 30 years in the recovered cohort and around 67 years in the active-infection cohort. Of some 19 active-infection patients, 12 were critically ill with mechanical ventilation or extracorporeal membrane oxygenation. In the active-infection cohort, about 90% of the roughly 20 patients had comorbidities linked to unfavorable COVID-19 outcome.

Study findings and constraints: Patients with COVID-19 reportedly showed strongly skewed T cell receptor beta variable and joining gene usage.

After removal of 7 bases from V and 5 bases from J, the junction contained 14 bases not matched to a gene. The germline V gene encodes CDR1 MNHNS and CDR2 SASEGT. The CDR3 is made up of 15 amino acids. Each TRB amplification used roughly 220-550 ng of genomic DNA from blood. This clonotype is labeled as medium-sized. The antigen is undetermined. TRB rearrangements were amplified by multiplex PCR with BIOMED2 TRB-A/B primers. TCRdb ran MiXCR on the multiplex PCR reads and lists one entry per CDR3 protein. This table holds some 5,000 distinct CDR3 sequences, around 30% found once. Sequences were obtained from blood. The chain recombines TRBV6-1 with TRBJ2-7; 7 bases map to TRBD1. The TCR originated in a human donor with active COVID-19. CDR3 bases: TGTGCCAGCACCGAACCCCGGACAGGAGGTCACGAGCAGTACTTC. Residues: CASTEPRTGGHEQYF.